Presented here are 28 T cell receptor beta chains from one specimen sequenced in a study of response to subunit inactivated influenza vaccine. TCRdb called the RT-PCR reads again in MiXCR, with one record for every CDR3 protein. This sample has approximately 730,000 distinct CDR3 sequences; 11% to 15% occur once, and the top ten carry approximately 6.5%. The sample consisted of PBMCs from blood, taken approximately 15 days before vaccination. These TCRs come from a man aged 50-60 years who received an inactivated influenza vaccine.

Only a few counts were recorded for this clonotype. The V gene is TRBV20-1, the J gene TRBJ2-7; D ambiguous. Germline V CDR1 and CDR2: DFQATT, SNEGSKA (reference sequence). This CDR3 comprises 13 residues. Deletions cut 3 bases from V and 2 bases from J, with 11 bases between. The CDR3 region has the DNA TGCAGTGCTAGGTGGTCAGGTACCTACGAGCAGTACTTC. It specifies CSARWSGTYEQYF.

Turning to this clonotype: At one boundary the junction diverges from the germline segment, which might be a read error. The chain has TRBV6-2 or TRBV6-3 and TRBJ2-1; D is possibly TRBD1 (7 bases). This CDR3 spans 11 amino acids. Per germline, CDR1 MNHEY and CDR2 SVGEGT. CDR3 in DNA: TGTCCCAGCAGCCAGGGGGGTGAGCAGTTCTTC. Amino acids: CPSSQGGEQFF.

In its sample, this clonotype was seen a few times. For the CDR3, the DNA is TGTGCCAGCAGTTACCGGAGTGGGACAGGGGGCGGCTACACCTTC. Protein: CASSYRSGTGGGYTF. This rearrangement joins TRBV12-3 or TRBV12-4 to TRBJ1-2; 12 bases align to TRBD1. The CDR3 covers 15 residues. The ends lost 4 bases at V and 8 bases at J; junction bases unmatched: 8.

This clonotype turned up a few times. This rearrangement joins TRBV5-1 to TRBJ2-3; no reliable D call. The CDR3 is 14 amino acids. The V gene's germline CDR1 is SGHRS and CDR2 YFSETQ. V lost 0 bases and J 2 bases, leaving 7 bases between the germline ends. This CDR3 reads CASSLEGITDTQYF. Here the CDR3 DNA reads TGCGCCAGCAGCTTGGAGGGAATCACAGATACGCAGTATTTT.

The rearrangement links TRBV13 to TRBJ1-2; 8 bases agree with TRBD1. The CDR3 consists of 15 residues. Germline CDR1 PRHDT, CDR2 FYEKMQ (reference sequence). V was clipped by 4 bases and J by 5 bases; unmatched bases: 9. CDR3 coding DNA: TGTGCCAGCAGCTCTACAGGACAGGGAAGGTATGGCTACACCTTC. Protein: CASSSTGQGRYGYTF.

The sample holds a few counts of this clonotype. The chain carries TRBV11-2 and TRBJ2-3; 10 nucleotides align to TRBD2. This CDR3 has 17 residues. CDR1 is SGHAT, CDR2 FQNNGV, per germline. Trimming at V came to 0 bases and at J to 1 base, leaving 4 bases not matched to a gene. CDR3 sequence (DNA): TGTGCCAGCAGCTTAGATTACCTAGCGGGAGGCACAGATACGCAGTATTTT. Encoded protein: CASSLDYLAGGTDTQYF.

This clonotype was seen a handful of times. An end of the junction differs from the germline gene, which may be a read error. The chain carries TRBV7-7 and TRBJ2-5; D possibly corresponds to TRBD2 (7 bases). Germline loops: CDR1 SSHAT, CDR2 FNYEAQ (reference sequence). The CDR3 totals 16 residues. The DNA for the CDR3 is TGTGCTAGCAGCTCGGGGGGCCCCTCGTACCAAGAGACCCAGTACTTC. It translates to CASSSGGPSYQETQYF.

This clonotype was counted ten times or more. V is TRBV7-9 and J is TRBJ2-7, with D unresolved. CDR1 is SEHNR, CDR2 FQNEAQ, per germline (reference sequence). Trimming removed 5 bases from V and 0 bases from J, with 5 bases in between. The CDR3 runs 12 residues. CDR3: CASSTSSYEQYF. For the CDR3, the DNA is TGTGCCAGCAGCACGAGCTCCTACGAGCAGTACTTC.

In this sample, this clonotype turned up many times. The CDR3 region is CASSLEVLAGYNEQFF. The CDR3 region has the DNA TGTGCCAGCAGCTTAGAGGTCCTAGCGGGATACAATGAGCAGTTCTTC. The chain links TRBV7-6 to TRBJ2-1; 9 positions match TRBD2. J was trimmed by 4 bases and V by 1 base; bases with no gene match: 5. There are 16 residues in the CDR3. Germline-derived CDR1 and CDR2 are SGHVS and FNYEAQ.

V is TRBV7-9 and J is TRBJ2-1; D gene uncertain. Trimming left V 3 bases short and J 9 bases short, with 6 bases between. This CDR3 is 11 amino acids long. Germline-derived CDR1 and CDR2 are SEHNR and FQNEAQ (reference sequence). The CDR3, as DNA: TGTGCCAGCAGCTTCCGTATTGAGCAGTTCTTC. Protein product: CASSFRIEQFF.

The chain links TRBV10-3 to TRBJ2-5, with D uncertain. CDR1 and CDR2 (germline): ENHRY, SYGVKD. Trimming shortened V by 4 bases and J by 10 bases, and 19 bases separated the two germline ends. The CDR3 runs to 14 residues. The CDR3 nucleotides are TGTGCCATCAGTGCGGGCGGATCCTGGGAAGTCCAGTACTTC. Its translation: CAISAGGSWEVQYF.

Many counts were recorded for this clonotype. The chain recombines TRBV7-2 with TRBJ2-7; D not resolved. Deletions cut 2 bases from V and 7 bases from J, with 12 bases between. This CDR3 is 13 amino acids long. Germline V CDR1 and CDR2: SGHTA, FQGNSA. CDR3 loop: CASSLLTHKEQYF. Here the CDR3 DNA reads TGTGCCAGCAGCTTATTAACTCACAAAGAGCAGTACTTC.

This sequence joins TRBV20-1 and TRBJ2-2; 8 positions match TRBD2. Germline CDR1 and CDR2: DFQATT and SNEGSKA (reference sequence). CDR3 length equals 15 residues. V shed 1 base, J shed 2 bases, and the junction held 3 bases outside the gene matches. The CDR3 bases are TGCAGTGCTAGAGGGACTAGCAGAAACACCGGGGAGCTGTTTTTT. Translating it yields CSARGTSRNTGELFF.

A few counts support this clonotype. This chain links TRBV3-1 with TRBJ2-7; no reliable D call. Germline V gene data show CDR1 as LGHDT and CDR2 as YNNKEL (reference sequence). Trimming took off 0 bases at V and 0 bases at J, with 9 bases between the two ends. CDR3 length equals 15 residues. CDR3 protein: CASSQERVSSYEQYF. For the CDR3, the DNA is TGTGCCAGCAGCCAAGAACGGGTGAGCTCCTACGAGCAGTACTTC.

This clonotype was counted at least ten times. This sequence joins TRBV20-1 and TRBJ2-1, with 9 positions matching TRBD2. The CDR3 length is 16 residues. Germline CDR1 is DFQATT and CDR2 is SNEGSKA (reference sequence). V was pared by 0 bases and J by 3 bases, with 6 bases of the junction left unmatched. The CDR3 loop reads CSARDKLAGNYNEQFF. The CDR3 DNA reads as TGCAGTGCTAGAGATAAACTAGCGGGTAACTACAATGAGCAGTTCTTC.

This clonotype was seen a handful of times. The chain recombines TRBV20-1 with TRBJ1-6, with 7 bases that match TRBD1. The germline V gene encodes CDR1 DFQATT and CDR2 SNEGSKA (reference sequence). J was trimmed by 2 bases and V by 5 bases; bases with no gene match: 9. This CDR3 has 16 amino acids. This CDR3 is CSALGGQFPYNSPLHF. CDR3 bases: TGCAGTGCTCTAGGGGGACAGTTCCCCTATAATTCACCCCTCCACTTT.

In its sample, this clonotype was seen a few times. The genes are TRBV7-2 and TRBJ2-7; the match to TRBD1 covers 10 bases. J gave up 3 bases and V 8 bases, and 4 bases lay outside the gene matches. The CDR3 consists of 13 residues. CDR1 and CDR2 from the germline V gene are SGHTA and FQGNSA. The CDR3 DNA is TGTGCCAGCGGACGGGACAGGGGCTACGAGCAGTACTTC. This translates into CASGRDRGYEQYF.

This rearrangement joins TRBV5-1 to TRBJ1-4, with D unclear. Germline V CDR1 and CDR2: SGHRS, YFSETQ. The V end was cut by 3 bases, the J end by 8 bases, with 8 bases between. This CDR3 is built from 12 residues. The CDR3 DNA is TGCGCCAGCAGCTCCGCTCGGGAAAAACTGTTTTTT. It encodes CASSSAREKLFF.

The chain links TRBV20-1 to TRBJ1-2; 9 bases align to TRBD1. V was clipped by 0 bases and J by 8 bases; unmatched bases: 13. The CDR3 contains 16 residues. Looked up from germline, CDR1 is DFQATT and CDR2 is SNEGSKA (reference sequence). In DNA form, the CDR3 reads TGCAGTGCTAGAGACGCACCGACAGGGGGGTTCGACGGCTACACCTTC. Translation gives CSARDAPTGGFDGYTF.

This clonotype has only a few counts. V and J are TRBV3-1 and TRBJ2-7, with TRBD2 identical over 7 bases. This CDR3 has 15 residues. V lost 3 bases to trimming and J lost 5 bases; unmatched junction nucleotides: 10. The germline gives CDR1 LGHDT, CDR2 YNNKEL (reference sequence). CDR3 nucleotide sequence: TGTGCCAGCAGCCAGGGCTCGGGAGGTAGGAACGAGCAGTACTTC. Translating it yields CASSQGSGGRNEQYF.

This chain connects TRBV29-1 to TRBJ2-3; unclear D gene. This CDR3 is 13 amino acids long. Germline V gives CDR1 SQVTM, CDR2 ANQGSEA. The V gene lost 4 bases and the J gene lost 0 bases, with 8 bases spanning the gap. The CDR3 protein is CSVAEQSTDTQYF. The CDR3 DNA follows: TGCAGCGTTGCGGAACAGAGCACAGATACGCAGTATTTT.

This clonotype was observed a handful of times. This chain connects TRBV4-2 to TRBJ2-5, with 7 bases fitting TRBD2. The CDR3 sequence is 16 residues long. The trim removed 0 bases at V and 3 bases at J, leaving 7 bases unmatched. CDR1 and CDR2 (germline): LGHNA, YNFKEQ. CDR3: CASSQERASGKETQYF. CDR3 in DNA: TGTGCCAGCAGCCAAGAAAGGGCTAGCGGAAAAGAGACCCAGTACTTC.

The chain recombines TRBV4-3 with TRBJ2-3; TRBD2 aligns across 8 bases. Germline V CDR1 and CDR2: LGHNA, YSLEER. The junction had 8 bases not matched to a gene; V was cut back by 0 bases and J by 0 bases. The CDR3 loop spans 18 amino acids. The CDR3 region has the DNA TGCGCCAGCAGCCAAGATCAAGGTAGCGGGGCTAGCACAGATACGCAGTATTTT. Translating gives CASSQDQGSGASTDTQYF.

The rearrangement links TRBV5-1 to TRBJ1-6, with D perhaps TRBD1 (6 bases). The ends were cut back, 0 bases at V and 8 bases at J, with 9 bases in the middle. Germline assignment: CDR1 SGHRS and CDR2 YFSETQ. The CDR3 totals 14 residues. The CDR3 reads CASSLGRGDSPLHF. The CDR3 DNA follows: TGCGCCAGCAGCTTGGGCAGGGGTGATTCACCCCTCCACTTT.

This clonotype was recorded a few times. V and J are TRBV4-1 and TRBJ1-6; no clear D gene. The germline CDR1 and CDR2 sequences are MGHRA and YSYEKL. Deletions cut 0 bases from V and 4 bases from J, with 13 bases between. The CDR3 length is 17 residues. The CDR3 protein is CASSQDGASLYNSPLHF. The CDR3 DNA reads TGCGCCAGCAGCCAAGATGGAGCATCTCTTTATAATTCACCCCTCCACTTT.

The V call is TRBV6-1, the J call TRBJ2-1; TRBD1 matches at 12 bases. Germline V gene lookup returns CDR1 MNHNS and CDR2 SASEGT. This CDR3 region has 15 residues. Trimming at V came to 6 bases and at J to 8 bases, leaving 8 bases not matched to a gene. This CDR3 reads CASRDRDRGPYEQFF. CDR3 coding DNA: TGTGCCAGCAGGGACCGGGACAGGGGGCCCTATGAGCAGTTCTTC.

This clonotype was observed a handful of times. This chain links TRBV25-1 with TRBJ2-1; 8 bases match TRBD2. Trimming cost V 1 base and J 5 bases; bases outside gene matches: 4. Germline V gene data show CDR1 as MGHDK and CDR2 as SYGVNS. The CDR3 runs 15 residues. This chain's CDR3 is CASSELSGRNNEQFF. The CDR3 bases are TGTGCCAGCAGTGAATTGAGCGGGAGAAACAATGAGCAGTTCTTC.

The genes are TRBV5-1 and TRBJ2-3; 7 bases agree with TRBD1. Germline lookup yields CDR1 SGHRS and CDR2 YFSETQ. After removal of 1 base from V and 2 bases from J, the junction contained 4 bases not matched to a gene. The CDR3 has 15 residues. The CDR3 DNA follows: TGCGCCAGCAGCTTGTTCGGGACAGTCACAGATACGCAGTATTTT. Translating gives CASSLFGTVTDTQYF.